These 32 T cell receptor beta chains came from one sample sequenced in a study of beta chain features in type 1 diabetes. General study points: A moderate, significant TCRB CDR3 shortening appeared in type 1 diabetes across four CD4+ subsets.

cDNA synthesis used the whole RNA isolate, giving expressed TCRB sequences. Libraries were prepared by immunoSEQ multiplex PCR; TCRdb keeps only in-frame clonotypes and omits some of them. Here the sample spans approximately 120,000 clones, about 18% being singletons. These receptors' targets are unknown. Specimen: central memory CD4+ T cells from blood. The receptors here all came from a man younger than 35 with type 1 diabetes.

Only a few counts were recorded for this clone. The genes are TRBV18 and TRBJ2-7, with D tentatively TRBD1 (5 bases). In germline, CDR1 is KGHSH, CDR2 LQKENI. The CDR3 contains 15 residues. V was clipped by 2 bases and J by 0 bases, with 11 bases between them. CDR3: CASSPFSRASYEQYF. The CDR3 region has the DNA TGTGCCAGCTCACCATTCTCCAGGGCCTCCTACGAGCAGTACTTC.

This clone was recorded only once. The V gene is TRBV6-4, the J gene TRBJ2-1; 8 nucleotides line up with TRBD2. V was pared by 4 bases and J by 3 bases, with 2 bases of the junction left unmatched. Germline values: CDR1 MRHNA, CDR2 SNTAGT. The CDR3 runs to 14 residues. The CDR3 DNA reads TGTGCCAGCAGTGTTCTAGCGGGCTACAATGAGCAGTTCTTC. As protein: CASSVLAGYNEQFF.

In its sample, this clone was seen a few times. The V gene is TRBV7-6, the J gene TRBJ1-6; D is possibly TRBD1 (6 bases). This CDR3 comprises 16 residues. Looked up from germline, CDR1 is SGHVS and CDR2 is FNYEAQ. V was shortened by 5 bases and J by 0 bases, with 11 bases between the two germline ends. CDR3 bases: TGTGCCAGCAGCACGGAGACAGGCTCCTATAATTCACCCCTCCACTTT. This encodes CASSTETGSYNSPLHF. The entire variable domain, with the rest obtained from reference TRBV7-6 and TRBJ1-6, is as follows: GAGVSQSPRYKVTKRGQDVALRCDPISGHVSLYWYRQALGQGPEFLTYFNYEAQQDKSGLPNDRFSAERPEGSISTLTIQRTEQRDSAMYRCASSTETGSYNSPLHFGNGTRLTVT.

This sequence joins TRBV30 and TRBJ2-5, with D maybe TRBD1 (5 bases). Trimming left V 0 bases short and J 4 bases short, with 12 bases between. CDR1 GTSNPN and CDR2 SVGIG come from the germline V gene (reference sequence). CDR3 length: 14 residues. CDR3 protein: CAWSVLGLGETQYF. Written as DNA, the CDR3 is TGTGCCTGGAGTGTATTGGGGCTAGGAGAGACCCAGTACTTC. Variable domain in full (rest from reference TRBV30 and TRBJ2-5): SQTIHQWPATLVQPVGSPLSLECTVEGTSNPNLYWYRQAAGRGLQLLFYSVGIGQISSEVPQNLSASRPQDRQFILSSKKLLLSDSGFYLCAWSVLGLGETQYFGPGTRLLVL.

The V gene is TRBV29-1, the J gene TRBJ2-1, with a weak D call TRBD2 (6 bases). The CDR3 length is 13 residues. Germline loops: CDR1 SQVTM, CDR2 ANQGSEA. Deletions cut 2 bases from V and 9 bases from J, with 14 bases between. In nucleotides, the CDR3 is TGCAGCGTTGAACTAGCGCTCCGGGGTGAGCAGTTCTTC. This gives the protein CSVELALRGEQFF.

The chain combines TRBV28 with TRBJ2-5; unclear D gene. V lost 3 bases and J lost 5, with 13 bases in between. This CDR3 spans 14 amino acids. The germline V gene has CDR1 MDHEN and CDR2 SYDVKM. The CDR3 sequence is CASSLAAAGETQYF. The DNA for the CDR3 is TGTGCCAGCAGTTTGGCGGCAGCTGGGGAGACCCAGTACTTC. Full variable domain (outside the CDR3, taken from reference TRBV28 and TRBJ2-5): DVKVTQSSRYLVKRTGEKVFLECVQDMDHENMFWYRQDPGLGLRLIYFSYDVKMKEKGDIPEGYSVSREKKERFSLILESASTNQTSMYLCASSLAAAGETQYFGPGTRLLVL.

V usage is TRBV4-1 and J usage is TRBJ2-5; maybe TRBD2 (5 bases). With the DNA end fitting TRBJ2-7 better, the J assignment may be wrong. This CDR3 has 15 amino acids. Germline V lookup: CDR1 MGHRA, CDR2 YSYEKL. The CDR3 nucleotides read TGCGCCAGCAGCCAAAGGGAATTCGGGACCTACGAGCAGTACTTC. Translated, it gives CASSQREFGTYEQYF.

In this sample, this clone turned up a few times. The chain recombines TRBV4-1 with TRBJ1-5; 9 nucleotides align to TRBD1. Germline trimming cut 4 bases from V and 6 bases from J; bases unmatched to any gene: 7. CDR3 length: 15 residues. Germline V CDR1 and CDR2: MGHRA, YSYEKL. The CDR3 spells CASSPEGQGSQPQHF. CDR3 coding DNA: TGCGCCAGCAGCCCCGAAGGACAGGGGAGTCAGCCCCAGCATTTT.

The chain uses TRBV7-2 and TRBJ1-2; D is uncertain. CDR3 size: 14 residues. Trimming took 11 bases from V and 2 from J, leaving 18 bases between them. Germline-derived CDR1 and CDR2 are SGHTA and FQGNSA. The CDR3 region is CAGQEEPFNYGYTF. CDR3 nucleotide sequence: TGTGCCGGTCAGGAGGAGCCCTTCAACTATGGCTACACCTTC.

This clone was detected only a few times. This chain links TRBV30 with TRBJ1-1; 8 bases agree with TRBD1. CDR1 and CDR2 (germline): GTSNPN, SVGIG (reference sequence). This CDR3 spans 15 amino acids. V was pared by 2 bases and J by 0 bases, with 5 bases of the junction left unmatched. CDR3 nucleotide sequence: TGTGCCTGGAGTCTTCAGGGGGCGCTGAACACTGAAGCTTTCTTT. It is translated as CAWSLQGALNTEAFF.

This clone was observed a handful of times. The chain carries TRBV7-2 and TRBJ2-1; 10 positions agree with TRBD2. The V gene end was trimmed by 5 bases and the J gene end by 0 bases; junction bases not matched to a gene: 10. Germline assignment: CDR1 SGHTA and CDR2 FQGNSA. This CDR3 comprises 18 residues. This chain's CDR3 is CASSPPTSGYYSYNEQFF. The CDR3, as DNA: TGTGCCAGCAGCCCGCCGACTAGCGGGTATTACTCCTACAATGAGCAGTTCTTC.

CDR3 residues: CAWSPSNIQYF. In DNA, the CDR3 is TGTGCCTGGAGCCCTTCTAACATTCAGTACTTC. The chain links TRBV30 to TRBJ2-4; D gene ambiguous. Germline loops: CDR1 GTSNPN, CDR2 SVGIG (reference sequence). V was shortened by 3 bases and J by 7 bases, with 7 bases between the two germline ends. There are 11 residues in the CDR3.

This clone was detected only a few times. Its ends do not fully match the called genes, so a read error is possible. The V and J genes are TRBV7-2 and TRBJ2-7; TRBD2 agrees at 7 bases. The CDR3 sequence is 13 residues long. Germline lookup yields CDR1 SGHTA and CDR2 FQGNSA. The chain's CDR3 is CASSLGTRAAEDF. The CDR3 region has the DNA TGTGCCAGCAGCTTAGGGACTAGAGCTGCGGAGGACTTC.

The gene calls are TRBV6-5 and TRBJ1-2; D might be TRBD1 (5 bases). The CDR3 runs 11 residues. Germline V gene lookup returns CDR1 MNHEY and CDR2 SVGAGI. Trimming removed 10 bases from V and 8 bases from J, with 14 bases in between. CDR3 sequence: CATQGIGGYTF. Here the CDR3 DNA reads TGTGCCACCCAGGGTATTGGGGGCTACACCTTC.

This clone was observed a handful of times. V gene TRBV6-1 combines with J gene TRBJ2-3, with TRBD1 matching over 8 bases. Germline trimming cut 8 bases from V and 1 base from J; bases unmatched to any gene: 8. Germline V gene data show CDR1 as MNHNS and CDR2 as SASEGT. The CDR3 runs to 15 residues. The CDR3 reads CASQDQGQGTDTQYF. The DNA for the CDR3 is TGTGCCAGCCAGGATCAGGGACAGGGCACAGATACGCAGTATTTT.

The genes are TRBV6-6 and TRBJ1-6; no clear D gene. Trimming stripped 8 bases from V and 6 bases from J, with 17 bases between. The CDR3 contains 15 residues. Germline-derived CDR1 and CDR2 are MNHNY and SVGAGI (reference sequence). The CDR3 coding sequence is TGTGCCAGCGGGAGGAGGGAAGCGGCTAATTCACCCCTCCACTTT. Its protein product is CASGRREAANSPLHF.

This clone was seen more than once but under ten times. The chain uses TRBV11-2 and TRBJ1-5; D remains unclear. V dropped 2 bases and J dropped 5 bases, with 10 bases sitting between them. This CDR3 is 14 amino acids long. The germline CDR1 and CDR2 sequences are SGHAT and FQNNGV. CDR3 nucleotide sequence: TGTGCCAGCAGCTTAAGTGCGGGGTATCAGCCCCAGCATTTT. As protein: CASSLSAGYQPQHF.

The rearrangement joins TRBV10-3 to TRBJ2-5; D is unclear. Germline CDR1 ENHRY, CDR2 SYGVKD. V lost 5 bases, J lost 5 bases, and 9 bases lay in between. CDR3 length equals 12 residues. The CDR3: CAISSSEETQYF. The CDR3 region has the DNA TGTGCCATCAGTTCCTCTGAGGAGACCCAGTACTTC.

This clone was counted a few times. The chain's CDR3 is CASRPRGGTMNTEAFF. The CDR3 nucleotides are TGTGCCAGCAGACCCCGGGGAGGCACAATGAACACTGAAGCTTTCTTT. The rearrangement joins TRBV7-2 to TRBJ1-1; D is undetermined. V lost 6 bases and J 0 bases, leaving 17 bases between the germline ends. The CDR3 extends over 16 amino acids. Germline CDR1 SGHTA, CDR2 FQGNSA.

This clone was seen a few times. The chain recombines TRBV30 with TRBJ1-3, with D perhaps TRBD1 (6 bases). This CDR3 has 15 residues. V dropped 5 bases and J dropped 0 bases, with 14 bases sitting between them. Germline-derived CDR1 and CDR2 are GTSNPN and SVGIG (reference sequence). The CDR3 DNA reads as TGTGCCTGGCAGGGTGGACAGATCTCTGGAAACACCATATATTTT. Its protein is CAWQGGQISGNTIYF. The full variable domain, rest sourced from reference TRBV30 and TRBJ1-3, is SQTIHQWPATLVQPVGSPLSLECTVEGTSNPNLYWYRQAAGRGLQLLFYSVGIGQISSEVPQNLSASRPQDRQFILSSKKLLLSDSGFYLCAWQGGQISGNTIYFGEGSWLTVV.

The rearrangement uses TRBV5-4 and TRBJ1-2; TRBD1 might be the D (6 bases). Germline loops: CDR1 SGHNT, CDR2 YYREEE (reference sequence). Between the trimmed V and J ends, which lost 3 bases and 4 bases, there was a span of 7 bases. The CDR3 spans 12 residues. CDR3: CASSSDSYGYTF. CDR3 bases: TGTGCCAGCAGCTCGGACAGCTATGGCTACACCTTC.

The chain uses TRBV7-3 and TRBJ2-5; 11 bases agree with TRBD2. The CDR3 runs to 13 residues. With 5 bases clipped from V and 5 bases from J, the junction kept 1 base outside the gene matches. Germline values: CDR1 SGHTA, CDR2 FQGTGA. The CDR3 loop is CASSRTSGETQYF. DNA for the CDR3: TGTGCCAGCAGCCGGACTAGCGGGGAGACCCAGTACTTC.

This chain links TRBV7-2 with TRBJ2-1; 9 nucleotides match TRBD2. Trimming removed 3 bases from V and 7 bases from J; junction bases left unmatched: 10. The length of the CDR3 is 16 residues. The germline V gene has CDR1 SGHTA and CDR2 FQGNSA. CDR3 in amino acids: CASSFLAGTPGNEQFF. CDR3 nucleotide sequence: TGTGCCAGCAGCTTTCTAGCGGGGACCCCTGGGAATGAGCAGTTCTTC.

This clone was counted a few times. The chain uses TRBV13 and TRBJ1-2, with D perhaps TRBD1 (5 bases). Trimming stripped 2 bases from V and 4 bases from J, with 8 bases between. This CDR3 is built from 13 residues. Germline V CDR1 and CDR2: PRHDT, FYEKMQ (reference sequence). The chain's CDR3 is CASSLFQGYGYTF. Written as DNA, the CDR3 is TGTGCCAGCAGCTTATTCCAGGGCTATGGCTACACCTTC. Looking up the rest from reference TRBV13 and TRBJ1-2 gives the full variable domain: AAGVIQSPRHLIKEKRETATLKCYPIPRHDTVYWYQQGPGQDPQFLISFYEKMQSDKGSIPDRFSAQQFSDYHSELNMSSLELGDSALYFCASSLFQGYGYTFGSGTRLTVV.

The CDR3 loop is CASSFPGQRRRNSPLHF. Written as DNA, the CDR3 is TGCGCCAGCAGCTTCCCCGGACAGAGAAGAAGAAATTCACCCCTCCACTTT. The chain links TRBV4-1 to TRBJ1-6; TRBD1 might be the D (6 bases). Per the germline V gene, CDR1 is MGHRA and CDR2 is YSYEKL. V was shortened by 5 bases and J by 7 bases, with 21 bases between the two germline ends. This CDR3 comprises 17 residues.

V usage is TRBV27 and J usage is TRBJ2-7; D gene uncertain. Per germline, CDR1 MNHEY and CDR2 SMNVEV (reference sequence). The CDR3 covers 13 residues. V was pared by 2 bases and J by 3 bases, with 8 bases between. The CDR3 loop reads CASSLEVGYEQYF. The CDR3 DNA is TGTGCCAGCAGTTTAGAGGTTGGCTACGAGCAGTACTTC.

V usage is TRBV13 and J usage is TRBJ2-7; 7 nucleotides align to TRBD2. Germline assignment: CDR1 PRHDT and CDR2 FYEKMQ (reference sequence). The CDR3 has 14 amino acids. V dropped 7 bases and J dropped 5; count of bases not matched to a gene: 11. The CDR3 region has the DNA TGTGCCAGCATCCAAAAGGGCGGGAGAAACGAGCAGTACTTC. The encoded protein is CASIQKGGRNEQYF.

The gene calls are TRBV2 and TRBJ2-5; no clear D. Germline-derived CDR1 and CDR2 are SNHLY and FYNNEI. V was clipped by 4 bases and J by 5 bases, with 20 bases between them. This CDR3 region has 16 residues. CDR3 amino acids: CASSGGIDGSRETQYF. The DNA for the CDR3 is TGTGCCAGCAGTGGTGGAATTGACGGGTCCCGGGAGACCCAGTACTTC.

About this clone: In the same sample, other DNA sequences code for this CDR3. The chain joins TRBV13 to TRBJ2-2; 7 bases agree with TRBD1. After removal of 5 bases from V and 4 bases from J, the junction contained 13 bases not matched to a gene. Germline CDR1 is PRHDT and CDR2 is FYEKMQ (reference sequence). The CDR3 loop spans 17 amino acids. DNA of the CDR3: TGTGCCAGCAGCCACTACAGAGGGCAGGGGGTCACCGGGGAGCTGTTTTTT. Translated: CASSHYRGQGVTGELFF. Using reference TRBV13 and TRBJ2-2 for the parts outside the CDR3, the full variable domain is AAGVIQSPRHLIKEKRETATLKCYPIPRHDTVYWYQQGPGQDPQFLISFYEKMQSDKGSIPDRFSAQQFSDYHSELNMSSLELGDSALYFCASSHYRGQGVTGELFFGEGSRLTVL.

This clone was observed many times. This chain joins TRBV27 and TRBJ1-4; D ambiguous. Germline CDR1 MNHEY, CDR2 SMNVEV (reference sequence). V was pared by 3 bases and J by 0 bases, with 5 bases between. The CDR3 loop spans 14 amino acids. The CDR3 spells CASSLTTTNEKLFF. The CDR3, as DNA: TGTGCCAGCAGTTTGACAACAACTAATGAAAAACTGTTTTTT.

Concerning this clone itself: Additional DNA sequences in this sample encode the identical CDR3. The chain recombines TRBV2 with TRBJ2-7, with 10 bases aligning to TRBD1. The CDR3 contains 14 residues. Per the germline V gene, CDR1 is SNHLY and CDR2 is FYNNEI. Trimming removed 6 bases from V and 2 bases from J; junction bases left unmatched: 4. CDR3 sequence (DNA): TGTGCCAGCAGGACCGGGACAGGGGCCTACGAGCAGTACTTC. It encodes CASRTGTGAYEQYF. The full variable domain, with the rest looked up from reference TRBV2 and TRBJ2-7, is EPEVTQTPSHQVTQMGQEVILRCVPISNHLYFYWYRQILGQKVEFLVSFYNNEISEKSEIFDDQFSVERPDGSNFTLKIRSTKLEDSAMYFCASRTGTGAYEQYFGPGTRLTVT.

The gene calls are TRBV7-2 and TRBJ2-7; 7 bases align to TRBD1. The germline gives CDR1 SGHTA, CDR2 FQGNSA. CDR3 length: 15 amino acids. V was clipped by 2 bases and J by 2 bases; unmatched bases: 6. Here the CDR3 DNA reads TGTGCCAGCAGCTTATGGGCGACAGGGACCTACGAGCAGTACTTC. It yields the protein CASSLWATGTYEQYF.